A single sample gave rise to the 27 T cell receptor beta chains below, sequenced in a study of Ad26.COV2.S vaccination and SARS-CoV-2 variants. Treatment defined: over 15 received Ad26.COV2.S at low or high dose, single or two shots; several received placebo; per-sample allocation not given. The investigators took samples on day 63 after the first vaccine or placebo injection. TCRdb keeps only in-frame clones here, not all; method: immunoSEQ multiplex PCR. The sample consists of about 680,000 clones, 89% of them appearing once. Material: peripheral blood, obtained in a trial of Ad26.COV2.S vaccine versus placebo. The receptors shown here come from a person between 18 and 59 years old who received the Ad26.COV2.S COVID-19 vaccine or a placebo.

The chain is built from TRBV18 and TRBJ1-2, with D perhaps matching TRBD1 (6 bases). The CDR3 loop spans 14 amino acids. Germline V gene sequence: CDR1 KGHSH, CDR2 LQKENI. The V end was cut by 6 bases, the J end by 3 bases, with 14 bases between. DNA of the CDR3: TGTGCCAGCTCCCTTGTGGGGGGCGACTATGGCTACACCTTC. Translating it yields CASSLVGGDYGYTF.

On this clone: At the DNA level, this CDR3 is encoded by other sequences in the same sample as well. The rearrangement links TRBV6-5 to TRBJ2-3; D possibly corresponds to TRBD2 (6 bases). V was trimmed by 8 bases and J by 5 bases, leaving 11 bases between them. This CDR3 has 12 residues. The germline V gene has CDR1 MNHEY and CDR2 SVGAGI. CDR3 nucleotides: TGTGCCAGCGGCCGCGGGGTAGATACGCAGTATTTT. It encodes CASGRGVDTQYF.

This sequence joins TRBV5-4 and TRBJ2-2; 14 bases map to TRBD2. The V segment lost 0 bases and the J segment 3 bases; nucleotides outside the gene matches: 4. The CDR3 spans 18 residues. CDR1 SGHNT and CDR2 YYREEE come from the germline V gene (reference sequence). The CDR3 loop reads CASSLEGLAGAYTGELFF. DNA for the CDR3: TGTGCCAGCAGCTTGGAGGGACTAGCGGGGGCCTACACCGGGGAGCTGTTTTTT. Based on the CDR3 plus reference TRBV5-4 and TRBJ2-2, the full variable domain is ETGVTQSPTHLIKTRGQQVTLRCSSQSGHNTVSWYQQALGQGPQFIFQYYREEENGRGNFPPRFSGLQFPNYSSELNVNALELDDSALYLCASSLEGLAGAYTGELFFGEGSRLTVL.

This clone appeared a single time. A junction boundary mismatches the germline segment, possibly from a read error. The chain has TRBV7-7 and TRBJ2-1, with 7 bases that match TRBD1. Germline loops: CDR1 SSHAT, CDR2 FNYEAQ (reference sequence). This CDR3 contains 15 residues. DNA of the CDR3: TGTGCTAGCAGCTTAGTAGGGGGCCCCTACAATGAGCAGTTCTTC. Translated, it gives CASSLVGGPYNEQFF. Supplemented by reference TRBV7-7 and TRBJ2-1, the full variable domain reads GAGVSQSPRYKVTKRGQDVTLRCDPISSHATLYWYQQALGQGPEFLTYFNYEAQPDKSGLPSDRFSAERPEGSISTLTIQRTEQRDSAMYRCASSLVGGPYNEQFFGPGTRLTVL.

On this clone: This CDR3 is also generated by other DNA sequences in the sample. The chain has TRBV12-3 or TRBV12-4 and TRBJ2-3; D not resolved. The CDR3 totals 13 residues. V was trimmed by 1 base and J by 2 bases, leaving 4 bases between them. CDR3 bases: TGTGCCAGCAGTTTAGGTTCCACAGATACGCAGTATTTT. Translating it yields CASSLGSTDTQYF.

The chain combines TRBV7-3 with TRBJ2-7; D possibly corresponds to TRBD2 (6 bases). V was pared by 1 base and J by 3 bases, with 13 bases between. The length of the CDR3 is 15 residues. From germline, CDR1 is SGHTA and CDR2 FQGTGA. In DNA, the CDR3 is TGTGCCAGCAGCTTAAGGGGGGAGTTGGGCTACGAGCAGTACTTC. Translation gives CASSLRGELGYEQYF.

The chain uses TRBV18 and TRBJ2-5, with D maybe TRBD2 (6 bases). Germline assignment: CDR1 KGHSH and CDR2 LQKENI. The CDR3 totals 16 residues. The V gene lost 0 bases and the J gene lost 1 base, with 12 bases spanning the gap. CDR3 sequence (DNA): TGTGCCAGCTCACCACCGGTTAGCGGCCCCCAAGAGACCCAGTACTTC. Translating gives CASSPPVSGPQETQYF.

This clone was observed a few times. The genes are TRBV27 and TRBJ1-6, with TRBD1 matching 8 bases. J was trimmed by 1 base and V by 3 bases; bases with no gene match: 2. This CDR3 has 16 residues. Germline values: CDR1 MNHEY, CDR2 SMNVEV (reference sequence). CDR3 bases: TGTGCCAGCAGTTTCGACAGGGGTTCCTATAATTCACCCCTCCACTTT. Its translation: CASSFDRGSYNSPLHF.

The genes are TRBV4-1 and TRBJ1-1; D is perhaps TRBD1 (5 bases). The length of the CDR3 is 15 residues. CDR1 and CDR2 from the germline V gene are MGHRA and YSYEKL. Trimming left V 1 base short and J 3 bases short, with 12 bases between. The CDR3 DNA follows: TGCGCCAGCAGCCAAGCGGGGCATGCGGACACTGAAGCTTTCTTT. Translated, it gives CASSQAGHADTEAFF.

CDR3 in amino acids: CASSHKLPTGELFF. CDR3 coding DNA: TGTGCCAGCAGCCACAAATTACCTACCGGGGAGCTGTTTTTT. V usage is TRBV3-1 (or the pseudogene TRBV3-2) and J usage is TRBJ2-2; D is undetermined. Looked up from germline, CDR1 is LGHDT and CDR2 is YNNKEL (reference sequence). The length of the CDR3 is 14 residues. Trimming stripped 3 bases from V and 5 bases from J, with 10 bases between.

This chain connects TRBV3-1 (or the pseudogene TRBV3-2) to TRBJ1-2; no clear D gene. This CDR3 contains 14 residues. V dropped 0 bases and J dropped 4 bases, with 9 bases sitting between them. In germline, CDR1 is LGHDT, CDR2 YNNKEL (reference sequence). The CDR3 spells CASSQDGHLYGYTF. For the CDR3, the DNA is TGTGCCAGCAGCCAAGACGGCCACCTCTATGGCTACACCTTC.

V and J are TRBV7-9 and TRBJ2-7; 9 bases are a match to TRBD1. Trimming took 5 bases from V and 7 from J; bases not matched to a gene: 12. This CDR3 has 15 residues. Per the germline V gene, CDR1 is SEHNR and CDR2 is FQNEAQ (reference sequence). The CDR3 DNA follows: TGTGCCAGCAGCCCGACGGGACAGGGTTCGGAGGAGCAGTACTTC. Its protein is CASSPTGQGSEEQYF.

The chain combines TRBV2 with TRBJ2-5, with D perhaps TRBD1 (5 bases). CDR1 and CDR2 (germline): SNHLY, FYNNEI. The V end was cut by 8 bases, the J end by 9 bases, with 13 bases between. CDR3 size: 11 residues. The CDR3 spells CASGARGAQYF. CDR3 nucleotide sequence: TGTGCCAGCGGGGCCCGTGGGGCCCAGTACTTC.

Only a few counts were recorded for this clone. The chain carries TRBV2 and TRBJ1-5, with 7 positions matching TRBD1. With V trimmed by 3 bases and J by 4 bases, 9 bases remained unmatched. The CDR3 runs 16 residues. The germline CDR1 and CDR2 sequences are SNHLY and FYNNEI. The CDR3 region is CASSEIGTVANQPQHF. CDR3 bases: TGTGCCAGCAGTGAGATAGGGACAGTAGCAAATCAGCCCCAGCATTTT.

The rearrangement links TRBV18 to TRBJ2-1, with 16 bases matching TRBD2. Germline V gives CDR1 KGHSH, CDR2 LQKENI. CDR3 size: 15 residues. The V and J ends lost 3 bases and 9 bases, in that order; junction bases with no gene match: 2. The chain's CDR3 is CASSPGLAGGLEQFF. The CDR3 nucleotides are TGTGCCAGCTCACCGGGACTAGCGGGAGGGCTTGAGCAGTTCTTC.

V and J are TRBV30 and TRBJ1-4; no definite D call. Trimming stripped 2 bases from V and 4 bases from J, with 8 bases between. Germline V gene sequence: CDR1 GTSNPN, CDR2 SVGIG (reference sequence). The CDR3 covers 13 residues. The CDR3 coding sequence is TGTGCCTGGAGTACCGGTATTAATGAAAAACTGTTTTTT. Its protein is CAWSTGINEKLFF.

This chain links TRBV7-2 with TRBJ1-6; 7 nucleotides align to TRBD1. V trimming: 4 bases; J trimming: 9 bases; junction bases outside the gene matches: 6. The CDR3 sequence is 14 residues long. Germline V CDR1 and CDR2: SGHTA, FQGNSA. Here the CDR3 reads CASSSQGGSSPLHF. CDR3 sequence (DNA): TGTGCCAGCAGCTCCCAGGGGGGCAGTTCACCCCTCCACTTT.

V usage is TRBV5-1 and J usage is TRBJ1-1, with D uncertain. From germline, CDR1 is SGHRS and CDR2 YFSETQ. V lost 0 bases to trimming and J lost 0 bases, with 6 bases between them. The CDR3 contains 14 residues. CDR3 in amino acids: CASSLASMNTEAFF. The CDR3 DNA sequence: TGCGCCAGCAGCTTGGCCAGTATGAACACTGAAGCTTTCTTT.

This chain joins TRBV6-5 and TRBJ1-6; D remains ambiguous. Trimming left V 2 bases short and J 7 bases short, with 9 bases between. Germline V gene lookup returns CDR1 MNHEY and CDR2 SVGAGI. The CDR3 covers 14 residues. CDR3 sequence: CASSYMSKNSPLHF. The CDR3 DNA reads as TGTGCCAGCAGTTACATGTCCAAGAATTCACCCCTCCACTTT.

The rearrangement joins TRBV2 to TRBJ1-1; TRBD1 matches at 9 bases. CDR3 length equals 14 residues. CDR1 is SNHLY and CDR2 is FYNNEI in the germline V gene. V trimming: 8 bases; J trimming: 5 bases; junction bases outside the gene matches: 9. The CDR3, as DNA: TGTGCCAGCGGCAACGCTGACAGGGGGACTGAAGCTTTCTTT. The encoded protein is CASGNADRGTEAFF.

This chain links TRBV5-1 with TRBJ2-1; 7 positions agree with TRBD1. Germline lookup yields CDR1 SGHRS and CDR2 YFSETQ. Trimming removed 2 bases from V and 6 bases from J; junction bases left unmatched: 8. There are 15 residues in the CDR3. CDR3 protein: CASSLQGHLGNEQFF. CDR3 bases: TGCGCCAGCAGCTTACAGGGGCACCTTGGCAATGAGCAGTTCTTC.

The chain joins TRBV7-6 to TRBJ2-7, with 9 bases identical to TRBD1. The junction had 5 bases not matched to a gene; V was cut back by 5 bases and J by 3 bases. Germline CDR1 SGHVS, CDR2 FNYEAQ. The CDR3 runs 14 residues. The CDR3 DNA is TGTGCCAGCAGCCAGGGGACAGGGAGCTACGAGCAGTACTTC. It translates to CASSQGTGSYEQYF.

CDR3 sequence: CASSATQPGQGFSPLHF. The CDR3 bases are TGCGCCAGCAGCGCAACCCAGCCGGGACAGGGTTTTTCACCCCTCCACTTT. The V gene is TRBV5-1, the J gene TRBJ1-6; 9 nucleotides align to TRBD1. The CDR3 is made up of 17 amino acids. J lost 9 bases, V lost 4 bases, and 14 bases had no gene match. Germline CDR1 SGHRS, CDR2 YFSETQ.

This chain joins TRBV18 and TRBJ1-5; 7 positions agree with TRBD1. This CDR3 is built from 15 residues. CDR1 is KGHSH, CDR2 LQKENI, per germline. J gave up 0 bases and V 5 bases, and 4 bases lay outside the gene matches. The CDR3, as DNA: TGTGCCAGCTCATCGGGACAGTATAGCAATCAGCCCCAGCATTTT. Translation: CASSSGQYSNQPQHF.

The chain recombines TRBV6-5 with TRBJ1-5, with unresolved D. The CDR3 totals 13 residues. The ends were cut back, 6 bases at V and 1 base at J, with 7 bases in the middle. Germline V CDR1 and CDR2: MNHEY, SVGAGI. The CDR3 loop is CASRPISNQPQHF. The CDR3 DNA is TGTGCCAGCAGACCAATCAGCAATCAGCCCCAGCATTTT.

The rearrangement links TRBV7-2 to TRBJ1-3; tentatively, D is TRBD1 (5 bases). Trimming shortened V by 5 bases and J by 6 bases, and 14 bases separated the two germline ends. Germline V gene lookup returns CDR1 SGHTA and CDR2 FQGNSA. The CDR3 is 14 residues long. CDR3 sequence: CASSPEPGINTIYF. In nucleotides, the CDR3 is TGTGCCAGCAGCCCAGAGCCAGGGATAAACACCATATATTTT.

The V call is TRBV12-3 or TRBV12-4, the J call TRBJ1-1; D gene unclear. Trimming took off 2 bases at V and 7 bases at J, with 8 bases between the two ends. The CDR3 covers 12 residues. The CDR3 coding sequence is TGTGCCAGCAGTTTACGGGAAGATGAAGCTTTCTTT. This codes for CASSLREDEAFF.